These T cell receptor beta chains were read from a single sample in a study of cytomegalovirus exposure and HLA in healthy donors. Some clones are missing from TCRdb's copy, which holds only in-frame ones; the method was immunoSEQ multiplex PCR. In the table there are 95,000 to 150,000 clones, more than 55% of which are singletons. Sample: PBMCs. These receptors all stem from a young man in good health and CMV-seronegative. Each CDR3 is given with its conserved first and last residue. A D gene is named only where the DNA matches it firmly. Expanded clones are given a class, and other clones once, few, many or no size at all.

V gene: TRBV7-2
J gene: TRBJ1-5
D gene: TRBD1
clone size: -
CDR3 protein: CASSLDSGGGRQPQHF
CDR3 DNA: TGTGCCAGCAGCTTAGATTCAGGGGGCGGGCGTCAGCCCCAGCATTTT

V gene: TRBV4-1
J gene: TRBJ2-7
D gene: TRBD2
clone size: -
CDR3 protein: CASSQGPSGRYEQYF
CDR3 DNA: TGCGCCAGCAGCCAGGGCCCCAGCGGGAGGTACGAGCAGTACTTC

V gene: TRBV7-6
J gene: TRBJ1-1
D gene: -
clone size: -
CDR3 protein: CASSLGPHGTGTEAFF
CDR3 DNA: TGTGCCAGCAGCCTGGGTCCGCACGGGACTGGCACTGAAGCTTTCTTT

V gene: TRBV10-3
J gene: TRBJ2-7
D gene: TRBD2
clone size: few
CDR3 protein: CAIRGTSGTYEQYF
CDR3 DNA: TGTGCCATCAGGGGGACTAGCGGGACCTACGAGCAGTACTTC

V gene: TRBV7-9
J gene: TRBJ2-3
D gene: TRBD2
clone size: few
CDR3 protein: CASTPLTSGATDTQYF
CDR3 DNA: TGTGCCAGCACCCCATTGACTAGCGGGGCCACAGATACGCAGTATTTT

V gene: TRBV6-6
J gene: TRBJ2-7
D gene: TRBD1
clone size: -
CDR3 protein: CASSYSVRGIYEQYF
CDR3 DNA: TGTGCCAGCAGTTACTCTGTCAGGGGGATCTACGAGCAGTACTTC

V gene: TRBV7-8
J gene: TRBJ2-7
D gene: TRBD2
clone size: -
CDR3 protein: CASSSPGLSSSYEQYF
CDR3 DNA: TGTGCCAGCAGCTCACCGGGACTATCTAGCTCCTACGAGCAGTACTTC

V gene: TRBV29-1
J gene: TRBJ2-7
D gene: -
clone size: -
CDR3 protein: CSLKTGKAYEQYF
CDR3 DNA: TGCAGCTTGAAGACCGGGAAAGCCTACGAGCAGTACTTC

V gene: TRBV11-3
J gene: TRBJ2-1
D gene: -
clone size: few
CDR3 protein: CASSPRDGRTNEQFF
CDR3 DNA: TGTGCCAGCAGCCCGCGGGACGGTCGTACGAATGAGCAGTTCTTC

V gene: TRBV5-4
J gene: TRBJ2-5
D gene: TRBD2
clone size: -
CDR3 protein: CASSLGFMGTSGMETQYF
CDR3 DNA: TGTGCCAGCAGCTTGGGGTTTATGGGGACTAGCGGGATGGAGACCCAGTACTTC

V gene: TRBV5-4
J gene: TRBJ2-1
D gene: -
clone size: -
CDR3 protein: CASSLTGSYNEQFF
CDR3 DNA: TGTGCCAGCAGCTTGACAGGCTCCTACAATGAGCAGTTCTTC

V gene: TRBV29-1
J gene: TRBJ2-5
D gene: TRBD2
clone size: -
CDR3 protein: CSVGTSGWNQYF
CDR3 DNA: TGCAGCGTTGGGACTAGCGGATGGAACCAGTACTTC

V gene: TRBV29-1
J gene: TRBJ1-1
D gene: -
clone size: -
CDR3 protein: CSVSGVNTEAFF
CDR3 DNA: TGCAGCGTCTCGGGGGTGAACACTGAAGCTTTCTTT

V gene: TRBV28
J gene: TRBJ2-1
D gene: -
clone size: -
CDR3 protein: CASSRSTSYNEQFF
CDR3 DNA: TGTGCCAGCAGTCGAAGCACTAGCTACAATGAGCAGTTCTTC

V gene: TRBV6-1
J gene: TRBJ1-4
D gene: TRBD1
clone size: many
CDR3 protein: CASSEGQGAFEKLFF
CDR3 DNA: TGTGCCAGCAGTGAGGGACAGGGGGCGTTTGAAAAACTGTTTTTT

V gene: TRBV4-1
J gene: TRBJ2-7
D gene: TRBD2
clone size: few
CDR3 protein: CASSQELASGVYEQYF
CDR3 DNA: TGCGCCAGCAGCCAAGAATTAGCTAGCGGGGTCTACGAGCAGTACTTC

V gene: TRBV6-5
J gene: TRBJ2-3
D gene: -
clone size: -
CDR3 protein: CASSSFGGGNTDTQYF
CDR3 DNA: TGTGCCAGCAGTTCGTTCGGCGGGGGCAACACAGATACGCAGTATTTT

V gene: TRBV7-9
J gene: TRBJ2-5
D gene: -
clone size: -
CDR3 protein: CASSLTKRQNVQETQYF
CDR3 DNA: TGTGCCAGCAGCTTAACAAAGAGACAGAACGTGCAAGAGACCCAGTACTTC

V gene: TRBV28
J gene: TRBJ2-2
D gene: -
clone size: -
CDR3 protein: CASSSPGQATGELFF
CDR3 DNA: TGTGCCAGCAGTTCCCCGGGACAAGCTACCGGGGAGCTGTTTTTT

V gene: TRBV10-1
J gene: TRBJ2-1
D gene: -
clone size: -
CDR3 protein: CARCQEQFF
CDR3 DNA: TGCGCCAGGTGCCAGGAGCAGTTCTTC

V gene: TRBV19
J gene: TRBJ1-3
D gene: -
clone size: -
CDR3 protein: CASSIRTITGNTIYF
CDR3 DNA: TGTGCCAGTAGTATAAGGACAATCACCGGAAACACCATATATTTT

V gene: TRBV6-6
J gene: TRBJ1-2
D gene: -
clone size: -
CDR3 protein: CASSGQLRGYTF
CDR3 DNA: TGTGCCAGCAGTGGACAGCTTAGGGGCTACACCTTC

V gene: TRBV10-1
J gene: TRBJ1-1
D gene: -
clone size: -
CDR3 protein: CASSEGRSSEAFF
CDR3 DNA: TGCGCCAGCAGTGAAGGCAGGTCGAGCGAAGCTTTCTTT

V gene: TRBV29-1
J gene: TRBJ1-1
D gene: -
clone size: few
CDR3 protein: CSAPDRTMNTEAFF
CDR3 DNA: TGCAGCGCCCCGGACAGAACCATGAACACTGAAGCTTTCTTT

V gene: TRBV28
J gene: TRBJ2-7
D gene: -
clone size: -
CDR3 protein: CASRGNRDKVYEQYF
CDR3 DNA: TGTGCCAGCAGGGGAAACAGGGATAAGGTCTACGAGCAGTACTTC

V gene: TRBV9
J gene: TRBJ2-1
D gene: TRBD2
clone size: -
CDR3 protein: CASRGTSGRNEQFF
CDR3 DNA: TGTGCCAGCCGCGGGACTAGCGGGAGGAACGAGCAGTTCTTC

V gene: TRBV4-3
J gene: TRBJ2-7
D gene: -
clone size: few
CDR3 protein: CASSQEASGPPYEQYF
CDR3 DNA: TGCGCCAGCAGCCAAGAAGCAAGCGGGCCCCCCTACGAGCAGTACTTC

V gene: TRBV28
J gene: TRBJ1-2
D gene: TRBD1
clone size: -
CDR3 protein: CAGGTGQGGYTF
CDR3 DNA: TGTGCCGGTGGGACAGGCCAAGGAGGCTACACCTTC

V gene: TRBV7-2
J gene: TRBJ1-4
D gene: TRBD1
clone size: -
CDR3 protein: CASSLEDRGTANEKLFF
CDR3 DNA: TGTGCCAGCAGCTTAGAGGACAGGGGTACGGCTAATGAAAAACTGTTTTTT

V gene: TRBV4-1
J gene: TRBJ2-3
D gene: TRBD2
clone size: few
CDR3 protein: CASSQEGRGTDTQYF
CDR3 DNA: TGCGCCAGCAGCCAAGAAGGGCGGGGGACAGATACGCAGTATTTT

V gene: TRBV10-3
J gene: TRBJ2-3
D gene: -
clone size: -
CDR3 protein: CASVGGRSSTDTQYF
CDR3 DNA: TGTGCCAGTGTTGGTGGGCGTTCTAGCACAGATACGCAGTATTTT

V gene: TRBV5-6
J gene: TRBJ2-7
D gene: -
clone size: -
CDR3 protein: CASSFGGGPGREQYF
CDR3 DNA: TGTGCCAGCAGCTTCGGCGGGGGCCCGGGGCGCGAGCAGTACTTC

V gene: TRBV28
J gene: TRBJ1-6
D gene: -
clone size: -
CDR3 protein: CASSLVTNVDSPLHF
CDR3 DNA: TGTGCCAGCAGTTTAGTTACAAATGTTGATTCACCCCTCCACTTT

V gene: TRBV18
J gene: TRBJ2-4
D gene: -
clone size: -
CDR3 protein: CASSLGQQNIQYF
CDR3 DNA: TGTGCCAGCTCACTCGGACAGCAAAACATTCAGTACTTC

V gene: TRBV28
J gene: TRBJ1-1
D gene: TRBD1
clone size: -
CDR3 protein: CASRRQGTPEAFF
CDR3 DNA: TGTGCCAGCAGGAGACAGGGGACCCCTGAAGCTTTCTTT

V gene: TRBV14
J gene: TRBJ1-2
D gene: -
clone size: -
CDR3 protein: CASSPRAPYGYTF
CDR3 DNA: TGTGCCAGCAGCCCTAGAGCCCCATATGGCTACACCTTC

V gene: TRBV6-5
J gene: TRBJ2-7
D gene: -
clone size: few
CDR3 protein: CASRPQLFSYEQYF
CDR3 DNA: TGTGCCAGCAGACCACAGCTCTTCTCCTACGAGCAGTACTTC

V gene: TRBV2
J gene: TRBJ1-2
D gene: TRBD1
clone size: -
CDR3 protein: CASSEGDRVGYTF
CDR3 DNA: TGTGCCAGCAGTGAAGGAGACAGGGTTGGCTACACCTTC

V gene: TRBV7-9
J gene: TRBJ1-1
D gene: -
clone size: -
CDR3 protein: CASSLVGGGNTEAFF
CDR3 DNA: TGTGCCAGCAGCTTAGTAGGGGGGGGAAACACTGAAGCTTTCTTT

V gene: TRBV6-4
J gene: TRBJ2-7
D gene: -
clone size: -
CDR3 protein: CASSEFSGVPYEQYF
CDR3 DNA: TGTGCCAGCAGTGAATTCTCAGGGGTGCCCTACGAGCAGTACTTC

V gene: TRBV10-1
J gene: TRBJ2-1
D gene: TRBD2
clone size: -
CDR3 protein: CASSAGLAGSFRNEQFF
CDR3 DNA: TGCGCCAGCAGTGCCGGGCTAGCGGGATCGTTTCGCAATGAGCAGTTCTTC

V gene: TRBV28
J gene: TRBJ1-5
D gene: -
clone size: -
CDR3 protein: CASNPSDRYNQPQHF
CDR3 DNA: TGTGCCAGCAATCCGAGCGACAGATACAATCAGCCCCAGCATTTT